The 3 T cell receptor beta chains reported below all come from one sample, sequenced in a study of shared clonotypes between healthy human individuals. Some clones are missing from TCRdb's copy, which holds only in-frame ones; the method was immunoSEQ multiplex PCR. Found here are about 510,000 clones, 75% to 80% of them singletons; the top ten hold around 12%. The sequenced sample was PBMCs. The receptor source for this set is a woman aged 40-49 years in good health. Some clones in this sample may be carry-over from other donors' samples.

This clone was picked up one time. V usage is TRBV9 and J usage is TRBJ1-5, with D perhaps matching TRBD1 (5 bases). The germline V gene has CDR1 SGDLS and CDR2 YYNGEE. The V gene lost 0 bases and the J gene lost 2 bases, with 9 bases spanning the gap. CDR3 length equals 15 residues. The CDR3 DNA reads as TGTGCCAGCAGCGTAGACAGGAGAGGCAATCAGCCCCAGCATTTT. This encodes CASSVDRRGNQPQHF.

The genes are TRBV7-2 and TRBJ2-7; D gene ambiguous. Germline V lookup: CDR1 SGHTA, CDR2 FQGNSA. There are 14 residues in the CDR3. Trimming removed 1 base at V and 1 base at J, with 8 bases between. The CDR3: CASSLGLQSYEQYF. The CDR3 bases are TGTGCCAGCAGCTTAGGGCTCCAATCCTACGAGCAGTACTTC.

The chain couples TRBV9 to TRBJ2-3; no definite D call. Germline V gives CDR1 SGDLS, CDR2 YYNGEE. The CDR3 is made up of 14 amino acids. The V gene lost 0 bases and the J gene lost 2 bases, with 7 bases spanning the gap. The CDR3 DNA is TGTGCCAGCAGCGTAGAAGGGTTCACAGATACGCAGTATTTT. Translating gives CASSVEGFTDTQYF.